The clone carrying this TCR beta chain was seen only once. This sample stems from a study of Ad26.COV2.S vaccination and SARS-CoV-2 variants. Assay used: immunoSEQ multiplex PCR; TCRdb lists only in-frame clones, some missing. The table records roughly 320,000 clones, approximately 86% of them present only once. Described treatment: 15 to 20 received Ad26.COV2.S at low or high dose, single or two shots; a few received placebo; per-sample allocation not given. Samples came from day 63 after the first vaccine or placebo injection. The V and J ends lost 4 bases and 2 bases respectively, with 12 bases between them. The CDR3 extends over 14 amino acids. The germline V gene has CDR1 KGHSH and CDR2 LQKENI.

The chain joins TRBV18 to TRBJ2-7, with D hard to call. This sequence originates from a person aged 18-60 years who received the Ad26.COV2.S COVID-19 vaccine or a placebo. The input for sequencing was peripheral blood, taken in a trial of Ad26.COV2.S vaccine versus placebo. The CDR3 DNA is TGTGCCAGCTCACGACCACCCCATACCTACGAGCAGTACTTC. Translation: CASSRPPHTYEQYF.